This TCR beta chain was captured in a study of shared T cell receptors in the human thymus. Germline CDR1 is LGHNA and CDR2 is YSLEER. The CDR3 has 17 residues. Worth noting for this clone: The junction departs from germline at one end; a sequencing error may be responsible.

Clones were sequenced by immunoSEQ multiplex PCR, and TCRdb holds only the in-frame ones, with some missing. The table shows about 710,000 clones, with about 90% occurring only once. These data were likewise used in another study, on human thymus T cells. From that report: It was healthy Finnish infants having corrective surgery for congenital heart defects who were the donors. Surgeons resected thymus tissue during corrective heart surgery. Gene usage (both V and J) appeared biased in thymic and blood repertoires. Related research reported highly overlapping thymic repertoires among unrelated individuals.

What was sequenced was thymocytes. The TCR sequence derives from a boy in the first two years of life with a congenital heart defect. This sequence joins TRBV4-3 and TRBJ2-3; 7 bases agree with TRBD2. The CDR3: CTSSNLKRGVTTDTQYF. In DNA, the CDR3 is TGCACCAGCTCCAACCTTAAGCGGGGAGTAACCACAGATACGCAGTATTTT.